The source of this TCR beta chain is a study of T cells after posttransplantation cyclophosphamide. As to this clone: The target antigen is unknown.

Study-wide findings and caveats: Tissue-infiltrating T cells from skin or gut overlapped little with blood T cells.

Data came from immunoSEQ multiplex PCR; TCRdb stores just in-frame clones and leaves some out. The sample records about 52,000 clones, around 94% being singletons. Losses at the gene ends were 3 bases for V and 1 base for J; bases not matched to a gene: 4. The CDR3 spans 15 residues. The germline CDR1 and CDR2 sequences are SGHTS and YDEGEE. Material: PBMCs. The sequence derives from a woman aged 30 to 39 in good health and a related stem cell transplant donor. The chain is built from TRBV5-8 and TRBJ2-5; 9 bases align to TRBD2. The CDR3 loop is CASSSASGVQETQYF. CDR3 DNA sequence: TGTGCCAGCAGCTCGGCTAGCGGGGTCCAAGAGACCCAGTACTTC.